The rows below give T cell receptor beta chains drawn from one sample of a study of cytomegalovirus exposure and HLA in healthy donors. TCRdb keeps only in-frame clones here, not all; method: immunoSEQ multiplex PCR. The sample yields hundreds of thousands of clones, about 92% seen once. The specimen sequenced was PBMCs. These TCRs come from a woman in her twenties or thirties in good health and CMV-seronegative. Both conserved end residues are part of each CDR3. Fields, in order: D gene, J gene, clone size, V gene, CDR3 DNA, CDR3 protein. A D gene is named only where the DNA matches it firmly. Size tells how often a clone was seen (once, few, many) or the class of an expanded clone, and some rows leave it out.

D: -; J: TRBJ2-1; size: -; V: TRBV11-2; DNA: TGTGCCAGCAGCTCGGTGCGGGGAAGCTCCTACAATGAGCAGTTCTTC; CDR3: CASSSVRGSSYNEQFF
D: -; J: TRBJ1-2; size: -; V: TRBV7-9; DNA: TGTGCCAGCAGGCGGACAGCTGGAGCGGCTAACTATGGCTACACCTTC; CDR3: CASRRTAGAANYGYTF
D: -; J: TRBJ2-7; size: -; V: TRBV6-5; DNA: TGTGCCAGCAGTTATACAGACTCCTACGAGCAGTACTTC; CDR3: CASSYTDSYEQYF
D: -; J: TRBJ2-7; size: -; V: TRBV7-9; DNA: TGTGCCAGCAGCTTAGGCCCTGAGCGGACCGACTACGAGCAGTACTTC; CDR3: CASSLGPERTDYEQYF
D: -; J: TRBJ1-1; size: -; V: TRBV9; DNA: TGTGCCAGCAGCGTAGGGGATAGATCCATGAACACTGAAGCTTTCTTT; CDR3: CASSVGDRSMNTEAFF
D: TRBD1; J: TRBJ1-2; size: few; V: TRBV29-1; DNA: TGCAGCGCTGTGACAGGGGGGCGCCTCTATGGCTACACCTTC; CDR3: CSAVTGGRLYGYTF
D: TRBD2; J: TRBJ2-5; size: many; V: TRBV7-7; DNA: TGTGCCAGCAGAGTCGGGACTAGCGGTCAAGAGACCCAGTACTTC; CDR3: CASRVGTSGQETQYF
D: TRBD2; J: TRBJ2-7; size: once; V: TRBV28; DNA: TGTGCCAGCTCTGCTGTGACTAGCGGGAGGCTACGCTACGAGCAGTACTTC; CDR3: CASSAVTSGRLRYEQYF
D: -; J: TRBJ2-2; size: -; V: TRBV5-1; DNA: TGCGCCAGCAGCTTCTGGGGACAGAACACCGGGGAGCTGTTTTTT; CDR3: CASSFWGQNTGELFF
D: -; J: TRBJ2-7; size: -; V: TRBV30; DNA: TGTGCCTGGAGTGTGGGAGGGGGTATGGATTACGAGCAGTACTTC; CDR3: CAWSVGGGMDYEQYF
D: -; J: TRBJ2-7; size: -; V: TRBV7-9; DNA: TGTGCCAGCAGCTTAGCTGGGGGGTCCCCCTACGAGCAGTACTTC; CDR3: CASSLAGGSPYEQYF
D: -; J: TRBJ2-7; size: -; V: TRBV11-2; DNA: TGTGCCAGCAGCTTCACCCTAGTACACGAGCAGTACTTC; CDR3: CASSFTLVHEQYF
D: TRBD1; J: TRBJ2-1; size: once; V: TRBV7-3; DNA: TGTGCCAGCAGCCGCGACAGGGGTAATGAGCAGTTCTTC; CDR3: CASSRDRGNEQFF
D: -; J: TRBJ1-4; size: -; V: TRBV27; DNA: TGTGCCAGCAGTTTAAGTTCCTCGGATAATGAAAAACTGTTTTTT; CDR3: CASSLSSSDNEKLFF
D: -; J: TRBJ2-7; size: -; V: TRBV28; DNA: TGTGCCAGCAGTTTAAGTGAGAGGCCCTCCTACGAGCAGTACTTC; CDR3: CASSLSERPSYEQYF
D: -; J: TRBJ2-5; size: -; V: TRBV5-1; DNA: TGCGCCAGCACCATTCAGGGAAAGGGAGAGACCCAGTACTTC; CDR3: CASTIQGKGETQYF
D: -; J: TRBJ2-5; size: -; V: TRBV9; DNA: TGTGCCAGCAGCGGTCCCCTCCCCCAAGAGACCCAGTACTTC; CDR3: CASSGPLPQETQYF